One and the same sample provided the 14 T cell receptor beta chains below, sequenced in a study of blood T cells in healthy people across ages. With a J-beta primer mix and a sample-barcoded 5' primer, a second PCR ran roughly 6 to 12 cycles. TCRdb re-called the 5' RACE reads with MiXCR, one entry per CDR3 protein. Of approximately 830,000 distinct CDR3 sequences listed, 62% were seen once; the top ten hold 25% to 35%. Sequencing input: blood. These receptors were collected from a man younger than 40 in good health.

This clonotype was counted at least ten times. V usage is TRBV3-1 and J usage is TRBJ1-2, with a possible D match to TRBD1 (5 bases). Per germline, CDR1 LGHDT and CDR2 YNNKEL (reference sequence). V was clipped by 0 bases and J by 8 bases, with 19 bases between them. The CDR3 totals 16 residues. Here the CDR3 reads CASSQDRGNGNQGYTF. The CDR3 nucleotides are TGTGCCAGCAGCCAAGATAGGGGAAACGGCAATCAGGGCTACACCTTC.

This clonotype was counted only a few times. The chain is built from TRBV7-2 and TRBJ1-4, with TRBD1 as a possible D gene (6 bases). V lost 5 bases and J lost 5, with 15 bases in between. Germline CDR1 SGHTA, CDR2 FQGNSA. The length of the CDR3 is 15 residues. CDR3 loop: CASSPRGRRNEKLFF. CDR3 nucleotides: TGTGCCAGCAGCCCCCGGGGGCGGAGGAATGAAAAACTGTTTTTT.

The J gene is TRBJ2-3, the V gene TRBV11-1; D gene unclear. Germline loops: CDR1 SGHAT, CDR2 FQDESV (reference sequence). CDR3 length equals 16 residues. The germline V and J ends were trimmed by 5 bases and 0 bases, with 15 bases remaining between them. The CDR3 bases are TGTGCCAGCAGCCCAAAAGACATCGCTAGCACAGATACGCAGTATTTT. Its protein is CASSPKDIASTDTQYF.

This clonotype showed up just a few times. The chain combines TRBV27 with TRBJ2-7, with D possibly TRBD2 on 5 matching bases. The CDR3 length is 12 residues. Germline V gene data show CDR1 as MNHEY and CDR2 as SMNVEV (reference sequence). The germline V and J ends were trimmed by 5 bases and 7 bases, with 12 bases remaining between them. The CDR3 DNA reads TGTGCCAGCAGTGCGGGTCTCGAGGAGCAGTACTTC. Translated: CASSAGLEEQYF.

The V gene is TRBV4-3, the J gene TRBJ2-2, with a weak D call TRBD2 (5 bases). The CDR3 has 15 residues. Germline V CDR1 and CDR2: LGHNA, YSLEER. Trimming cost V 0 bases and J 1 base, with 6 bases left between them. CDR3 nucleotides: TGCGCCAGCAGCCAAGAACGGGAGAACACCGGGGAGCTGTTTTTT. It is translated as CASSQERENTGELFF.

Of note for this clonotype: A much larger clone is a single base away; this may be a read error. CDR3 bases: TGTGCCAACAGTTCCTCTAGCACAGATACGCAGTATTTT. As protein: CANSSSSTDTQYF. The chain couples TRBV6-4 to TRBJ2-3; the D is unclear. Looked up from germline, CDR1 is MRHNA and CDR2 is SNTAGT. The CDR3 runs 13 residues.

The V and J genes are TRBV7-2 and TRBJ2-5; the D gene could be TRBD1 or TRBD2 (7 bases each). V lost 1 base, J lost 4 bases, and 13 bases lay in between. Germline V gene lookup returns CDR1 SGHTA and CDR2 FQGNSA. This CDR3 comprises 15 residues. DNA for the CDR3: TGTGCCAGCAGCTTAGGCCCAGGGGGGGGAGAGACCCAGTACTTC. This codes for CASSLGPGGGETQYF.

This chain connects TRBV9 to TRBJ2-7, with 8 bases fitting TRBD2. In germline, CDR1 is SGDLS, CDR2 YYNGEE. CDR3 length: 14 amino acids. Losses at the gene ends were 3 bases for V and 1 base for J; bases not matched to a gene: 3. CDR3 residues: CASSAGGVSYEQYF. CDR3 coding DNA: TGTGCCAGCAGCGCCGGGGGGGTTTCCTACGAGCAGTACTTC.

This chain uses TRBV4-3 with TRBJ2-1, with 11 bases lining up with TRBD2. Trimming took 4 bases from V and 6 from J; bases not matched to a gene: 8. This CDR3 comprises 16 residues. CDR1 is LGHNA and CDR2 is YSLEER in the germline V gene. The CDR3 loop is CASSPVAGGPPNEQFF. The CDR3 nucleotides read TGCGCCAGCAGCCCTGTAGCGGGGGGGCCACCCAATGAGCAGTTCTTC.

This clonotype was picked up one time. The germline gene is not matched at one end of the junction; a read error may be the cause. The CDR3 DNA reads as TGCGCCAGCAGTTACTCAGGTCTACGGAATACTCTCTCAGATACGCAGTATTTT. This translates into CASSYSGLRNTLSDTQYF. The rearrangement links TRBV6-5 to TRBJ2-3; D is undetermined. In germline, CDR1 is MNHEY, CDR2 SVGAGI. The CDR3 covers 18 residues.

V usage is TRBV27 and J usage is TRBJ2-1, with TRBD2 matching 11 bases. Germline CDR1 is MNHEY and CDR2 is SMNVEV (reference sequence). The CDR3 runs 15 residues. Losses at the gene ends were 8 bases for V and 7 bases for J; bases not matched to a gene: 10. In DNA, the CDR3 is TGTGCCAGCGGCCTTAGCGGGGGGGCTGGGAATGAGCAGTTCTTC. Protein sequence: CASGLSGGAGNEQFF.

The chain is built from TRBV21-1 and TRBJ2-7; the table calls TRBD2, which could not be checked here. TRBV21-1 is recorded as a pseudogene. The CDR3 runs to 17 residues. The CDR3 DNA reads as TGTGCCAGCAGCAAAGCGCTCCAGCGGGGGGCCAAGGCCGAGCAGTACTTC. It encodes CASSKALQRGAKAEQYF.

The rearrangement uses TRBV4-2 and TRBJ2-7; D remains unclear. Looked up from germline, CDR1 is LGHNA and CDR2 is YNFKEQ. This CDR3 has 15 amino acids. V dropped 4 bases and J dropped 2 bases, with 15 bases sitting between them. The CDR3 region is CASSLYLANPYEQYF. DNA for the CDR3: TGTGCCAGCAGCCTATACTTGGCAAATCCCTACGAGCAGTACTTC.

In nucleotides, the CDR3 is TGTGCCAGCAGTTACTCGAAAAATCCTGGGGCCAACGTCCTGACTTTC. It yields the protein CASSYSKNPGANVLTF. The chain links TRBV6-5 to TRBJ2-6; D call uncertain. The CDR3 spans 16 residues. V shed 0 bases and J shed 2 bases, with 8 bases lying between them. The germline V gene has CDR1 MNHEY and CDR2 SVGAGI.